This T cell receptor (beta chain) was captured in a study of vaccination effects on CD4 cells after COVID-19. Note on this clone: Its antigen remains unidentified.

The V end was cut by 8 bases, the J end by 0 bases, with 14 bases between. CDR1 and CDR2 from the germline V gene are ENHRY and SYGVKD. The CDR3 sequence is 15 residues long. In the ViraFEST assay, antigen-specific CD4+ clonotypes were identified by expansion after peptide-pool stimulation. At the end of more than 8 days of culture, CD4+ T cells were isolated. Absence of prior SARS-CoV-2 infection characterized the vaccine recipients, who showed negative nucleocapsid antibodies. Every well housed approximately 2.2 million PBMC, which grew in culture alongside around 10 IU/ml IL-2 and around 9.4 ug/ml peptides. On day 3 and again on day 7, half the medium was replaced with IL-2 medium. Repertoires were generated with immunoSEQ multiplex PCR, while TCRdb's copy carries only in-frame clones and drops some. This table holds 20,000 to 25,000 clones, under 75% found once.

The clonotype comes from a human donor who received a COVID-19 vaccine. Specimen: CD4+ T cells from PBMCs cultured with HCoV-NL63 spike peptides, collected before COVID-19 vaccination. The chain is built from TRBV10-3 and TRBJ1-3; the D is unclear. The CDR3 region is CAIALGSSSGNTIYF. The CDR3 nucleotides are TGTGCCATCGCTTTGGGCAGTTCCTCTGGAAACACCATATATTTT.